The present entry profiles one T cell receptor (beta chain) with its context. Its antigen is undetermined. The assay was immunoSEQ multiplex PCR, and TCRdb's table has in-frame clones only and misses some. The data contain more than 90,000 clones, approximately 91% of them seen just once; the ten biggest clones take up roughly 15%. The data were obtained in a study of T cell responses to AZD1222 COVID-19 vaccine. Broader study findings: There were mostly white British donors and more females than males, and clonal diversity was possibly underestimated. A rise in Spike-specific TCR breadth and depth followed two AZD1222 doses.

The CDR3 extends over 14 amino acids. V dropped 2 bases and J dropped 3; count of bases not matched to a gene: 2. Germline V CDR1 and CDR2: MDHEN, SYDVKM. The specimen was peripheral blood, collected 28 days after the second AZD1222 dose. V gene TRBV28 combines with J gene TRBJ2-7; 9 nucleotides match TRBD1. The receptor was derived from an adult who received the AZD1222 COVID-19 vaccine. The CDR3 DNA reads as TGTGCCAGCAGTTTAGGGGACAGGGTCTACGAGCAGTACTTC. Translated: CASSLGDRVYEQYF.